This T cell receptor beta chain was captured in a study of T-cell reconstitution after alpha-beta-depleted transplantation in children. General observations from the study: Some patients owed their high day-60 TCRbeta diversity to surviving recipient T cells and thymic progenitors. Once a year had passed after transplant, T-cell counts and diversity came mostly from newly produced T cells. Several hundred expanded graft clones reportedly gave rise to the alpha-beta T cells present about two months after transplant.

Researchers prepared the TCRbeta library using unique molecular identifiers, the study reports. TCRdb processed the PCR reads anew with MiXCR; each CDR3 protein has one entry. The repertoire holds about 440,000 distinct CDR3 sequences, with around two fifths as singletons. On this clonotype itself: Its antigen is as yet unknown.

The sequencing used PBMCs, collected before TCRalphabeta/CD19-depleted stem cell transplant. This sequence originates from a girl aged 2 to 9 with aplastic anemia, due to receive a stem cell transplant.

In DNA form, the CDR3 reads TGTGCCAGCAGCGTAGAGGGACGAGGCTACACCTTC. Protein product: CASSVEGRGYTF. V gene TRBV9 combines with J gene TRBJ1-2; tentative D call: TRBD1 (5 bases). The V gene's germline CDR1 is SGDLS and CDR2 YYNGEE. The CDR3 length is 12 residues. V was clipped by 0 bases and J by 8 bases, with 8 bases between them.